Listed below are T cell receptor beta chains from one sample, sequenced in a study of T cell changes during pregnancy in multiple sclerosis. Here immunoSEQ multiplex PCR was the method, and the copy in TCRdb shows in-frame clones only, minus some. The repertoire holds more than 65,000 clones, with 75% to 95% as singletons. Sample: CD4+ T cells from peripheral blood mononuclear cells, taken before pregnancy. The receptors derive from a female donor with multiple sclerosis, enrolled in a pregnancy study. Both conserved end residues are part of each CDR3. The D gene is left open where the match is weak. Clone size is given for some rows only: seen once, a few or many times, or a class if the clone is expanded.

j_call clone_size v_call d_call cdr3_nt cdr3_aa
TRBJ2-5 . TRBV5-1 TRBD2 TGCGCCAGCAGGAGACGGGGGGGAAAAACTCAAGAGACCCAGTACTTC CASRRRGGKTQETQYF
TRBJ1-6 few TRBV14 . TGTGCCAGCAGCCAGGAGAGAAATTCACCCCTCCACTTT CASSQERNSPLHF
TRBJ2-5 . TRBV4-1 TRBD1 TGCGCCAGCAGCCAAGATGGGACAGTACCCGGGGCCCAGTACTTC CASSQDGTVPGAQYF
TRBJ1-5 . TRBV19 . TGTGCCAGTAGCCCACAGCGCAATCAGCCCCAGCATTTT CASSPQRNQPQHF
TRBJ1-1 few TRBV5-1 . TGCGCCAGCAGCTCGGGGGGACGGATAAATGAAGCTTTCTTT CASSSGGRINEAFF
TRBJ1-1 . TRBV15 . TGTGCCACCAGCAGAGACATGAACACTGAAGCTTTCTTT CATSRDMNTEAFF
TRBJ1-1 . TRBV15 . TGTGCCACCAGCACTTCCCGCGGGGCCACTGAAGCTTTCTTT CATSTSRGATEAFF
TRBJ1-1 . TRBV19 . TGTGCCAGTAGTATAGGGTGGGGGCGAGGGAACACTGAAGCTTTCTTT CASSIGWGRGNTEAFF
TRBJ1-6 . TRBV5-1 . TGCGCCACCCGTTTGGGCGGGAGGATTTCACCCCTCCACTTT CATRLGGRISPLHF
TRBJ2-5 . TRBV4-3 . TGCGCCAGCAGCCAAGAAGCAGGGCGGGAGACCCAGTACTTC CASSQEAGRETQYF
TRBJ2-3 . TRBV19 TRBD1 TGTGCCAGTAGTATAGGACAGGGGTCCCTGGATACGCAGTATTTT CASSIGQGSLDTQYF
TRBJ1-2 . TRBV6-5 TRBD1 TGTGCCACCCGGGGACAGGGTACCTATGGCTACACCTTC CATRGQGTYGYTF
TRBJ1-1 . TRBV21-1 . TGTGCCAGCAGCAATTCGAAGGACAGTAAAAAAAGAGGTGGGAGCACTGAAGCTTTCTTT CASSNSKDSKKRGGSTEAFF
TRBJ2-5 . TRBV6-1 TRBD2 TGTGCCAGCAGTGTTAGCGGGGGGGTTCAAGAGACCCAGTACTTC CASSVSGGVQETQYF
TRBJ1-6 . TRBV19 . TGTGCCAGTAGCACATCTCAGGGGTCCCCGAATTCACCCCTCCACTTT CASSTSQGSPNSPLHF
TRBJ2-7 once TRBV6-5 TRBD1 TGTGCCAGCAGTAATAATCCGGGACAGGAGTACTTC CASSNNPGQEYF
TRBJ1-5 . TRBV2 . TGTGCCAGCAGTGAAGCGCTTCAGGGGCAGTGGGATCAGCCCCAGCATTTT CASSEALQGQWDQPQHF
TRBJ1-4 . TRBV27 TRBD1 TGTGCCAGCAGTTTGTCGATCGGACAGGGTGCTGAAAAACTGTTTTTT CASSLSIGQGAEKLFF
TRBJ2-5 . TRBV29-1 . TGCAGCGTTGAAGCCAGCGTCGGGGAGACCCAGTACTTC CSVEASVGETQYF
TRBJ2-7 . TRBV11-3 TRBD1 TGTGCCAGCAGCCGGACCGGGACAGCTAGCTACGAGCAGTACTTC CASSRTGTASYEQYF
TRBJ1-6 . TRBV7-8 TRBD1 TGTGCCAGCAGCTTAAACAGGGGGGACAACTATGCACCCCTCCACTTT CASSLNRGDNYAPLHF
TRBJ1-1 . TRBV28 . TGTGCCAGCAGCCCTCCGACAGTTGTAGCTTTCTTT CASSPPTVVAFF
TRBJ1-2 . TRBV6-5 . TGTGCCAGCAGTTACTCGAGGGCCTACTATGGCTACACCTTC CASSYSRAYYGYTF
TRBJ1-1 . TRBV6-1 . TGTGCCAGCAGTGAAGACAGGCTATCTGAAGCTTTCTTT CASSEDRLSEAFF
TRBJ1-3 . TRBV18 . TGTGCCAGCTCACCACCGAGTCAGGGTGCGAACACCATATATTTT CASSPPSQGANTIYF